Detailed here is one T cell receptor beta chain. Its antigen is still unknown. This sample was taken from a study of vaccination and CD4 T cells after COVID-19. General observations from the study: Spike mono-reactive clones accounted for 304 of the 307 vaccine-specific clones found in convalescent patients. Early post-infection timepoints were not included, and relatively few convalescent patients were studied.

The time point is: late sampling 161 to 241 days after vaccination in a few convalescent patients. Treatment noted: approximately 11-day PBMC culture with coronavirus spike peptide pools or control peptides (ViraFEST assay). Per-well cultures of around 2 million PBMCs received around 9.9 IU/ml IL-2 and 10 ug/ml peptide pools. CDR3 length equals 15 residues. The trim removed 6 bases at V and 3 bases at J, leaving 10 bases unmatched. Germline CDR1 is SGHTA and CDR2 is FQGNSA. The Oncomine TCR Beta short-read assay sequenced DNA from cultured CD4+ T cells. TCRdb re-analysed the PCR reads in MiXCR, keeping a single row per CDR3 protein. The sample contains approximately 21,000 distinct CDR3 sequences, around two fifths of which appear only once.

This TCR came from a human donor who had recovered from COVID-19. Sequencing was performed on CD4+ T cells from blood, cultured in vitro, taken about 7 months after SARS-CoV-2 vaccination. This chain joins TRBV7-2 and TRBJ2-7, with 8 positions matching TRBD1. The CDR3 DNA is TGTGCCAGCAGTTACGGGACAGGAGCCGACTACGAGCAGTACTTC. Its translation is CASSYGTGADYEQYF.